The 12 T cell receptor beta chains below come from one sample, sequenced in a study of monozygotic twins with inflammatory bowel disease (dated by TCRdb to about 2019). Receptor amplification or capture employed 5' RACE. Sequenced using an Illumina HiSeq 2500. Each CDR3 protein sequence appears as one entry after TCRdb reprocessed the reads, and no DNA is included. The record for this sample contains 160,000 or so distinct CDR3 sequences. 2.4% of the sample is in the top ten clones. Sequencing was performed on blood. These receptors all stem from a human donor with ulcerative colitis or Crohn's disease, or a healthy co-twin of an affected twin (not recorded which).

This chain connects TRBV20-1 to TRBJ2-3; TCRdb gives TRBD1 as the D gene, but with no DNA this cannot be confirmed. CDR3 size: 15 residues. The germline V gene has CDR1 DFQATT and CDR2 SNEGSKA (reference sequence). This CDR3 is CSAEEPRGGTDTQYF.

The rearrangement uses TRBV20-1 and TRBJ1-1; the D call from TCRdb, TRBD1, cannot be confirmed without DNA. CDR1 and CDR2 (germline): DFQATT, SNEGSKA (reference sequence). The CDR3 totals 12 residues. CDR3 sequence: CSALRQPDEAFF.

The rearrangement links TRBV6-5 to TRBJ2-7. CDR1 and CDR2 from the germline V gene are MNHEY and SVGAGI. This CDR3 contains 15 residues. The CDR3 spells CASSSPDRGFYEQYF.

The chain recombines TRBV12-3 or TRBV12-4 with TRBJ2-5; the D call from TCRdb, TRBD2, cannot be confirmed without DNA. The CDR3 loop spans 16 amino acids. CDR3 protein: CASSRFSGGQQETQYF.

The chain employs TRBV10-3 and TRBJ2-1. CDR3 size: 15 residues. Looked up from germline, CDR1 is ENHRY and CDR2 is SYGVKD. The CDR3 loop reads CAISESGDLYNEQFF.

The chain uses TRBV18 and TRBJ2-7. The CDR3 runs to 13 residues. From germline, CDR1 is KGHSH and CDR2 LQKENI. The CDR3: CASSPGQVHEQYF.

The J gene is TRBJ2-5, the V gene TRBV18. CDR3 size: 14 residues. The germline CDR1 and CDR2 sequences are KGHSH and LQKENI. CDR3 in amino acids: CASSPVRYQETQYF.

V usage is TRBV25-1 and J usage is TRBJ2-1; the TCRdb call, TRBD1, lacks DNA for checking. This CDR3 has 17 residues. The V gene's germline CDR1 is MGHDK and CDR2 SYGVNS. CDR3 region: CASSEKTGGQTGNEQFF.

CDR3: CASSKGGSQETQYF. V gene TRBV7-8 combines with J gene TRBJ2-5; TCRdb's D call, TRBD1, is unchecked because there is no DNA. The germline gives CDR1 SGHVS, CDR2 FQNEAQ. The CDR3 has 14 amino acids.

J is TRBJ2-7 and V is TRBV27. Germline loops: CDR1 MNHEY, CDR2 SMNVEV (reference sequence). CDR3 size: 15 residues. The CDR3 sequence is CASSLSLGSTYEQYF.

This chain uses TRBV5-6 with TRBJ2-7. This CDR3 has 13 residues. CDR1 SGHDT and CDR2 YYEEEE come from the germline V gene. CDR3 sequence reads: CASSLGHSYEQYF.

J is TRBJ2-5 and V is TRBV14; TCRdb gives TRBD2 as the D gene, but with no DNA this cannot be confirmed. Germline V gene data show CDR1 as SGHDN and CDR2 as FVKESK. The CDR3 has 17 amino acids. CDR3 amino acids: CASSQDGVTSGLETQYF.